The 27 T cell receptor beta chains below all came from one sample that was sequenced in a study of post-analysis software for immune sequencing data. Study results and limitations: Included in a set of five TRBV segments more frequent in patients than controls were TRBV5-6, TRBV5-1 and TRBV20-1.

Their antigens are not known. Each TCR beta cDNA library carried unique molecular identifiers. TCRdb called the PCR reads again in MiXCR, with one record for every CDR3 protein. The profile shows a few hundred thousand distinct CDR3 sequences, roughly 30% of them singletons. Sample: blood. All receptors come from a girl aged 5-17 years with multiple sclerosis.

The chain combines TRBV7-2 with TRBJ2-1, with TRBD2 matching 10 bases. Germline loops: CDR1 SGHTA, CDR2 FQGNSA. The ends lost 6 bases at V and 11 bases at J; junction bases unmatched: 13. This CDR3 is 15 amino acids long. CDR3 in amino acids: CASSSQRGGRNKQFF. DNA of the CDR3: TGTGCCAGCAGTTCCCAGCGGGGGGGCCGAAACAAGCAGTTCTTC.

V is TRBV7-2 and J is TRBJ2-1; D not certain. The germline V gene encodes CDR1 SGHTA and CDR2 FQGNSA. The CDR3 loop spans 14 amino acids. The V and J ends lost 1 base and 15 bases respectively, with 19 bases between them. The chain's CDR3 is CASSLETPLPMRFF. The CDR3, as DNA: TGTGCCAGCAGCTTAGAGACTCCACTCCCTATGAGGTTCTTC. The full variable domain, in which reference TRBV7-2 and TRBJ2-1 provide the parts outside the CDR3, is GAGVSQSPSNKVTEKGKDVELRCDPISGHTALYWYRQSLGQGLEFLIYFQGNSAPDKSGLPSDRFSAERTGGSVSTLTIQRTQQEDSAVYLCASSLETPLPMRFFGPGTRLTVL.

The CDR3 bases are TGCGCCAGCAGCCGAGACATCCCAGGACAGGGGCGATCGGGCTATGGCTACACCTTC. This codes for CASSRDIPGQGRSGYGYTF. This chain uses TRBV4-3 with TRBJ1-2, with TRBD1 identical over 9 bases. The germline V gene has CDR1 LGHNA and CDR2 YSLEER. This CDR3 has 19 residues. Germline trimming cut 4 bases from V and 4 bases from J; bases unmatched to any gene: 19.

This clonotype turned up a few times. V and J are TRBV6-1 and TRBJ2-7; maybe TRBD2 (6 bases). The CDR3 spans 15 residues. The V gene's germline CDR1 is MNHNS and CDR2 SASEGT. V was trimmed by 2 bases and J by 0 bases, leaving 11 bases between them. The CDR3 DNA is TGTGCCAGCAGTGAACCGGGACTTCACTCCTACGAGCAGTACTTC. It is translated as CASSEPGLHSYEQYF.

In its sample, this clonotype was seen a few times. The chain has TRBV4-1 and TRBJ2-5; weak D call: TRBD2 (6 bases). CDR1 and CDR2 from the germline V gene are MGHRA and YSYEKL. The CDR3 length is 16 residues. Trimming stripped 2 bases from V and 1 base from J, with 14 bases between. The CDR3 loop reads CASSQIPRGSQETQYF. CDR3 nucleotide sequence: TGCGCCAGCAGCCAAATTCCTCGGGGGTCCCAAGAGACCCAGTACTTC.

This clonotype was seen a few times. V and J are TRBV10-3 and TRBJ2-3; 10 bases align to TRBD2. The germline CDR1 and CDR2 sequences are ENHRY and SYGVKD. The V and J ends lost 4 bases and 3 bases, in that order; junction bases with no gene match: 4. The CDR3 is 15 amino acids. CDR3 protein: CAISASSGGTDTQYF. Written as DNA, the CDR3 is TGTGCCATCAGTGCTTCTAGCGGGGGTACAGATACGCAGTATTTT.

This clonotype was seen a handful of times. This rearrangement joins TRBV7-9 to TRBJ2-5; no clear D gene. The germline V gene encodes CDR1 SEHNR and CDR2 FQNEAQ (reference sequence). The V end lost 1 base, the J end lost 2 bases, and 5 bases lay between the germline ends. The CDR3 covers 13 residues. CDR3 residues: CASSLDTQETQYF. DNA of the CDR3: TGTGCCAGCAGCTTAGACACACAAGAGACCCAGTACTTC.

The V call is TRBV10-3, the J call TRBJ2-7; 9 bases match TRBD1. Germline assignment: CDR1 ENHRY and CDR2 SYGVKD. The J segment lost 6 bases and the V segment lost 3 bases, leaving 6 bases of the junction unmatched. This CDR3 is 14 amino acids long. CDR3 sequence reads: CAISDSWTGAEQYF. In nucleotides, the CDR3 is TGTGCCATCAGTGACTCCTGGACAGGGGCCGAGCAGTACTTC.

The V and J genes are TRBV6-1 and TRBJ2-1; TRBD2 might be the D (6 bases). Trimming shortened V by 7 bases and J by 2 bases, and 9 bases separated the two germline ends. The CDR3 loop spans 13 amino acids. Germline-derived CDR1 and CDR2 are MNHNS and SASEGT. The CDR3: CASKGLTYNEQFF. The CDR3 DNA reads as TGTGCCAGCAAGGGACTTACCTACAATGAGCAGTTCTTC.

This clonotype was picked up a small number of times. The J gene is TRBJ1-6, the V gene TRBV6-5; perhaps TRBD1 as D (5 bases). This CDR3 is 15 amino acids long. From germline, CDR1 is MNHEY and CDR2 SVGAGI. Trimming cost V 5 bases and J 7 bases, with 15 bases left between them. The CDR3 reads CASSKPTGRNSPLHF. Here the CDR3 DNA reads TGTGCCAGCAGTAAGCCAACGGGGCGGAATTCACCCCTCCACTTT.

To note about this clonotype: Germline and junction disagree at one end, which may indicate a read error. The rearrangement joins TRBV28 to TRBJ1-2; perhaps TRBD1 as D (5 bases). This CDR3 has 16 residues. The germline gives CDR1 MDHEN, CDR2 SYDVKM. The CDR3 loop is CASTSLNRPTNYGYTF. In nucleotides, the CDR3 is TGTGCCAGCACCTCGCTCAACAGGCCGACTAATTATGGCTACACCTTC.

This clonotype was observed once. The chain recombines TRBV9 with TRBJ1-2; D may be TRBD1 (5 bases). Trimming left V 2 bases short and J 6 bases short, with 11 bases between. The CDR3 is made up of 13 amino acids. Germline loops: CDR1 SGDLS, CDR2 YYNGEE. Here the CDR3 DNA reads TGTGCCAGCAGCGTTCAGGGATGGAATGGCTACACCTTC. It translates to CASSVQGWNGYTF.

This chain links TRBV6-5 with TRBJ2-5, with 11 nucleotides matching TRBD2. Trimming cost V 5 bases and J 4 bases; bases outside gene matches: 3. The CDR3 loop spans 14 amino acids. The germline V gene encodes CDR1 MNHEY and CDR2 SVGAGI. The CDR3 loop is CASSTSGGSETQYF. CDR3 in DNA: TGTGCCAGCAGTACTAGCGGGGGATCAGAGACCCAGTACTTC.

This clonotype was seen at least ten times. The chain recombines TRBV10-3 with TRBJ1-2, with TRBD1 matching over 7 bases. The CDR3 extends over 12 amino acids. Trimming removed 5 bases from V and 8 bases from J; junction bases left unmatched: 5. Germline V lookup: CDR1 ENHRY, CDR2 SYGVKD. Here the CDR3 DNA reads TGTGCCATCAGTCCGACAGGGACGGGCTACACCTTC. It translates to CAISPTGTGYTF.

The chain has TRBV20-1 and TRBJ1-2; D ambiguous. Germline V gene data show CDR1 as DFQATT and CDR2 as SNEGSKA (reference sequence). V lost 6 bases to trimming and J lost 5 bases, with 16 bases between them. CDR3 size: 13 residues. The CDR3 DNA follows: TGCAGTGCCTCTCGATCGAGGATTTATGGCTACACCTTC. Translation: CSASRSRIYGYTF.

The sample holds a few counts of this clonotype. The chain is built from TRBV6-4 and TRBJ1-2; unclear D gene. This CDR3 region has 14 residues. CDR1 is MRHNA and CDR2 is SNTAGT in the germline V gene. V dropped 3 bases and J dropped 0 bases, with 8 bases sitting between them. The chain's CDR3 is CASSEKKTNYGYTF. CDR3 nucleotides: TGTGCCAGCAGTGAAAAGAAGACTAACTATGGCTACACCTTC.

This clonotype was observed a handful of times. This chain connects TRBV5-1 to TRBJ2-1; TRBD2 matches 12 bases. Germline CDR1 reads SGHRS; CDR2 reads YFSETQ. Trimming removed 3 bases from V and 9 bases from J; junction bases left unmatched: 13. The CDR3 covers 17 residues. The DNA of the CDR3 is TGCGCCAGCAGCTGGGCTAGCGGGGGGGCCCGTCGCGCTGAGCAGTTCTTC. The encoded protein is CASSWASGGARRAEQFF.

This clonotype was observed a handful of times. The CDR3 protein is CSARRQGRPEAFF. The CDR3 nucleotides are TGCAGTGCTAGGCGACAGGGACGACCTGAAGCTTTCTTT. This rearrangement joins TRBV20-1 to TRBJ1-1; 7 bases are shared with TRBD1. With V trimmed by 3 bases and J by 6 bases, 7 bases remained unmatched. Per the germline V gene, CDR1 is DFQATT and CDR2 is SNEGSKA (reference sequence). The CDR3 has 13 residues.

This clonotype was seen a handful of times. The CDR3 protein is CASSIGLAGAEDEQFF. In nucleotides, the CDR3 is TGTGCCAGCAGTATCGGACTAGCGGGGGCGGAGGATGAGCAGTTCTTC. The rearrangement links TRBV12-3 or TRBV12-4 to TRBJ2-1; 13 bases are shared with TRBD2. V shed 5 bases, J shed 8 bases, and the junction held 9 bases outside the gene matches. The CDR3 sequence is 16 residues long.

There are a few counts of this clonotype. The rearrangement uses TRBV5-5 and TRBJ2-5; D may correspond to TRBD1 or TRBD2 (7 bases each). Deletions cut 0 bases from V and 3 bases from J, with 18 bases between. The CDR3 extends over 17 amino acids. The germline CDR1 and CDR2 sequences are SGHKS and YYEKEE (reference sequence). The CDR3: CASSLVHRAGGEETQYF. Here the CDR3 DNA reads TGTGCCAGCAGCTTGGTGCATAGGGCAGGGGGGGAAGAGACCCAGTACTTC.

This clonotype was seen only a few times. The rearrangement uses TRBV10-3 and TRBJ1-2; D is unresolved. CDR1 ENHRY and CDR2 SYGVKD come from the germline V gene. V was trimmed by 9 bases and J by 8 bases, leaving 16 bases between them. The CDR3 has 12 residues. This CDR3 is CAIRSWMRGYTF. The CDR3 bases are TGTGCCATTAGAAGCTGGATGCGCGGCTACACCTTC.

The chain recombines TRBV6-6 with TRBJ2-5, with D unclear. The end of the DNA is better explained by TRBJ2-7, so the J call may be wrong. This CDR3 spans 13 amino acids. CDR1 and CDR2 (germline): MNHNY, SVGAGI (reference sequence). Here the CDR3 reads CASISVEKYEQYF. The CDR3 nucleotides are TGTGCCAGCATATCAGTGGAGAAGTACGAGCAGTACTTC.

V and J are TRBV9 and TRBJ2-6; the match to TRBD1 covers 7 bases. V lost 2 bases and J lost 0; bases outside the gene matches: 5. The germline V gene has CDR1 SGDLS and CDR2 YYNGEE. The CDR3 is made up of 17 amino acids. The CDR3 spells CASSVGTAVSGANVLTF. CDR3 DNA sequence: TGTGCCAGCAGCGTTGGGACAGCTGTCTCTGGGGCCAACGTCCTGACTTTC.

This clonotype has only a few counts. The chain employs TRBV4-1 and TRBJ1-2; 9 nucleotides agree with TRBD1. Trimming removed 3 bases from V and 6 bases from J; junction bases left unmatched: 5. The CDR3 runs 14 residues. In germline, CDR1 is MGHRA, CDR2 YSYEKL. The CDR3, as DNA: TGCGCCAGCAGCCAGCCCCGGACAGGGGATGGCTACACCTTC. This sequence encodes CASSQPRTGDGYTF.

This clonotype was recorded a few times. This chain joins TRBV20-1 and TRBJ1-2, with D perhaps TRBD1 (5 bases). The germline CDR1 and CDR2 sequences are DFQATT and SNEGSKA (reference sequence). V was pared by 0 bases and J by 2 bases, with 7 bases between. There are 13 residues in the CDR3. The CDR3 region is CSAREGGNYGYTF. As DNA, the CDR3 is TGCAGTGCTAGAGAGGGGGGGAACTATGGCTACACCTTC.

This clonotype was recorded a few times. The chain uses TRBV4-3 and TRBJ2-5, with D perhaps matching TRBD1 (6 bases). Germline V lookup: CDR1 LGHNA, CDR2 YSLEER. V lost 2 bases and J 5 bases, leaving 12 bases between the germline ends. The CDR3 totals 14 residues. CDR3 sequence reads: CASSQNGGRETQYF. CDR3 in DNA: TGCGCCAGCAGCCAAAATGGGGGCCGGGAGACCCAGTACTTC.

The V gene is TRBV20-1, the J gene TRBJ2-7; the D is unclear. The V and J ends lost 6 bases and 1 base respectively, with 19 bases between them. Germline CDR1 DFQATT, CDR2 SNEGSKA (reference sequence). The CDR3 is made up of 15 amino acids. In DNA, the CDR3 is TGCAGTGCCGTAGTTCATTCAGACCCATCCTACGAGCAGTACTTC. This encodes CSAVVHSDPSYEQYF.